The clone carrying this T cell receptor beta chain is labeled as medium-sized. This record comes from a study of metastatic and nonmetastatic thyroid tumors. Study as a whole: Both malignant and benign thyroid patients supplied peripheral blood and tumor or nodule tissue samples, across which the repertoires of these patients were then compared.

Per the original data handling: To classify distant metastasis in papillary thyroid cancer, a model was built from CDR3 differences across clinicopathological groups. Through MiXCR, TCRdb re-clonotyped the PCR reads. Clone size and V and J calls follow TCRdb, not the original study. Found here are about 26,000 clones, roughly 24% of them singletons; the top ten hold 5% to 7%. Germline CDR1 is MNHNS and CDR2 is SASEGT. Trimming took 4 bases from V and 6 from J, leaving 10 bases between them. The CDR3 runs 12 residues. Ahead of thyroid surgery, no patient had received treatment of any kind. This receptor was taken from a female donor with papillary thyroid cancer or a benign thyroid nodule (not recorded which). Some clones in this sample may be carry-over from other donors' samples. The sequenced material came from blood. The chain carries TRBV6-1 and TRBJ2-7; no firm D call. CDR3 in DNA: TGTGCCAGCAGTGCCAACCGGGCCGAGCAGTACGTC. Amino acids: CASSANRAEQYV.